A selection of T cell receptor beta chains follows, all from one sample in a study of cytomegalovirus exposure and HLA in healthy donors. Generated by immunoSEQ multiplex PCR, the TCRdb table keeps only in-frame clones and is missing some. The table records 150,000 to 200,000 clones, about 73% of them present only once. The sequenced material came from PBMCs. The source of these receptors is a woman aged 50 to 60 in good health and CMV-seropositive. Each CDR3 is given with its conserved first and last residue. D genes are given only for firm matches. Clone size appears in some rows only: once, few, many, or a class for an expanded clone.

j_gene	abundance	v_gene	d_gene	CDR3nt	CDR3aa
TRBJ2-3	.	TRBV11-1	TRBD1	TGTGCCAGCAGCCCCGGGACAGGCGACACAGATACGCAGTATTTT	CASSPGTGDTDTQYF
TRBJ1-1	few	TRBV19	.	TGTGCCAGTAGTATGTCACAGAACACTGAAGCTTTCTTT	CASSMSQNTEAFF
TRBJ2-7	.	TRBV9	TRBD2	TGTGCCAGCAGCGCCCTCCCCCGAGCGGGGGGTGGCTACGAGCAGTACTTC	CASSALPRAGGGYEQYF
TRBJ2-2	.	TRBV19	TRBD2	TGTGCCATTGGGGGGGGTAACACCGGGGAGCTGTTTTTT	CAIGGGNTGELFF
TRBJ1-1	.	TRBV4-1	.	TGCGCCAGCAGCCAAGGAATAGTCTTGAACACTGAAGCTTTCTTT	CASSQGIVLNTEAFF
TRBJ1-2	once	TRBV5-1	.	TGCGCCAGCAGCTTGGAAGGGAGGAAAAGGGGACGCTCTGGCTACACCTTC	CASSLEGRKRGRSGYTF
TRBJ1-1	.	TRBV5-1	.	TGCGCCAGCAGCTCCCTAGATACGAACACTGAAGCTTTCTTT	CASSSLDTNTEAFF
TRBJ1-2	.	TRBV10-3	TRBD1	TGTGCCATCAGACGGGACAGGGCGAACTATGGCTACACCTTC	CAIRRDRANYGYTF
TRBJ1-4	.	TRBV4-1	.	TGCGCCAGCAGACGCGGTAGATTAGATGAAAAACTGTTTTTT	CASRRGRLDEKLFF
TRBJ2-7	.	TRBV2	.	TGTGCCAGCAGTACAGGTCTAATTAACTTC	CASSTGLINF
TRBJ1-5	.	TRBV5-8	.	TGTGCCAGCAGCTTCGGTAGCAATCAGCCCCAGCATTTT	CASSFGSNQPQHF
TRBJ2-2	once	TRBV14	.	TGTGCCAGCAGCGGAGTGGCAGGGGGGACCGGGGAGCTGTTTTTT	CASSGVAGGTGELFF
TRBJ1-2	.	TRBV30	TRBD1	TGTGCCTGGAGTGACGACAGGGGGCTTGGCTACACCTTC	CAWSDDRGLGYTF
TRBJ1-1	medium-sized	TRBV13	TRBD1	TGTGCCAGCAGCTTACGTTACAGGGGCACTGAAGCTTTCTTT	CASSLRYRGTEAFF
TRBJ1-2	.	TRBV29-1	.	TGCAGCGTTGATTCCGGGTCGAAAGGCTACACCTTC	CSVDSGSKGYTF
TRBJ1-2	few	TRBV9	TRBD1	TGTGCCAGCAGCGTAGTCAGCGGGACAGGGATCTCGTATGGCTACACCTTC	CASSVVSGTGISYGYTF
TRBJ2-4	.	TRBV7-3	.	TGTGCCAGCAGCTTAGCCGGGGGGCGGAACATTCAGTACTTC	CASSLAGGRNIQYF
TRBJ2-7	.	TRBV6-6	TRBD1	TGTGCCAGCAGCCCGGGACAGATCTACGAGCAGTACTTC	CASSPGQIYEQYF